The clone carrying this T cell receptor (beta chain) was counted a few times. Its antigen is as yet unknown. The data were obtained in a study of response to subunit inactivated influenza vaccine. Findings of the study overall: Authors suggested seasonal influenza vaccinations each recruit few new T cells.

TCRdb itself ran the RT-PCR reads through MiXCR, one entry per CDR3 protein. The sample lists roughly 760,000 distinct CDR3 sequences; less than 25% were seen once. This clonotype was obtained from a man aged 50-60 years who received an inactivated influenza vaccine. The material was PBMCs from blood, obtained more than 4 days after vaccination.

CDR3 bases: TGTGCCAGCGGGAACAGGGGAGGGACTGAAGCTTTCTTT. This gives the protein CASGNRGGTEAFF. The V call is TRBV7-2, the J call TRBJ1-1; 7 nucleotides agree with TRBD1. Losses at the gene ends were 8 bases for V and 5 bases for J; bases not matched to a gene: 8. CDR1 SGHTA and CDR2 FQGNSA come from the germline V gene. The CDR3 spans 13 residues.